This record concerns one TCR beta chain sequence. Its antigen is unidentified. CDR1 SGHVS and CDR2 FQNEAQ come from the germline V gene. The CDR3 spans 21 residues. For the second PCR, which ran for roughly 7 to 11 cycles, a sample-barcoded 5' primer and a J-beta primer mix were used. Each of the samples gave a minimum of 2.5 million paired-end reads that contained CDR3. TCRdb analysed the 5' RACE reads with MiXCR anew, one entry per CDR3 protein. The data show over a million distinct CDR3 sequences, approximately 38% seen once. These data belong to a study of blood T cells in healthy people across ages. Regarding the study as a whole: The percentage of naive T cells correlated strongly with TCR beta diversity. Naive CD4+ cells and diversity were both higher in long-lived donors than in aged donors.

Caucasian individuals from Russia who were healthy and aged about 6 to 95 acted as donors. The TCR comes from a woman aged 18-29 years in good health. The genes are TRBV7-8 and TRBJ2-1; D may correspond to TRBD1 or TRBD2 (8 bases each). The J call is in doubt because the DNA end fits TRBJ2-7 better. The specimen was blood. In DNA form, the CDR3 reads TGTGCCAGCAGCTTCCCAGGGGGCGTCTATAGCGGGACACCTTCCTACAATGAGCAGTACTTC. Translation: CASSFPGGVYSGTPSYNEQYF.